The 8 T cell receptor beta chains presented below share a single source sample, sequenced in a study of T cells in localized non-small cell lung cancer (dated by TCRdb to the early 2020s). Library creation used the immunoSEQ multiplex PCR assay. The source is immuneACCESS, and TCRdb retained only in-frame sequences with V and J called. Part of the clones is not carried over; for the studies checked, unresolved V genes explain less than half of this, and the remainder is unexplained. This sample lists roughly 89,000 clones; approximately 91% were detected once. Approximately 4% of the sample goes to the ten largest clones. Sequenced material: PBMCs, taken before any cancer treatment. These receptors originate from a woman aged 35 to 70 with stage II squamous cell lung carcinoma.

V and J are TRBV7-8 and TRBJ2-2, with a tentative D call TRBD2 (6 bases). Germline V gives CDR1 SGHVS, CDR2 FQNEAQ. This CDR3 is 16 amino acids long. Deletions cut 5 bases from V and 5 bases from J, with 18 bases between. The CDR3 DNA follows: TGTGCCAGCAGCGACACCGGGGACTTTCGGACCGGGGAGCTGTTTTTT. Its protein product is CASSDTGDFRTGELFF. Based on the CDR3 plus reference TRBV7-8 and TRBJ2-2, the full variable domain is GAGVSQSPRYKVAKRGQDVALRCDPISGHVSLFWYQQALGQGPEFLTYFQNEAQLDKSGLPSDRFFAERPEGSVSTLKIQRTQQEDSAVYLCASSDTGDFRTGELFFGEGSRLTVL.

This chain joins TRBV7-9 and TRBJ2-1; 13 bases are shared with TRBD2. CDR1 is SEHNR and CDR2 is FQNEAQ in the germline V gene (reference sequence). V dropped 5 bases and J dropped 9; count of bases not matched to a gene: 7. The CDR3 has 15 residues. In DNA form, the CDR3 reads TGTGCCAGCAGCCTCACTAGCGGGAGGGCCGGTGAGCAGTTCTTC. Its translation is CASSLTSGRAGEQFF.

The CDR3 DNA follows: TGTGCCAGCAGCTTAGGTGACGCCCGCGGGGCCAACGTCCTGACTTTC. It yields the protein CASSLGDARGANVLTF. The genes are TRBV11-2 and TRBJ2-6; no clear D gene. Germline V lookup: CDR1 SGHAT, CDR2 FQNNGV. V was pared by 1 base and J by 4 bases, with 11 bases between. The CDR3 consists of 16 residues.

V and J are TRBV28 and TRBJ1-3; D perhaps matches TRBD1 (6 bases). This CDR3 is built from 16 residues. The V end lost 10 bases, the J end lost 4 bases, and 23 bases lay between the germline ends. Germline V gene data show CDR1 as MDHEN and CDR2 as SYDVKM. Here the CDR3 reads CATREVMGGHGNTIYF. Here the CDR3 DNA reads TGTGCCACTCGTGAAGTGATGGGGGGGCACGGAAACACCATATATTTT. Based on the CDR3 plus reference TRBV28 and TRBJ1-3, the full variable domain is DVKVTQSSRYLVKRTGEKVFLECVQDMDHENMFWYRQDPGLGLRLIYFSYDVKMKEKGDIPEGYSVSREKKERFSLILESASTNQTSMYLCATREVMGGHGNTIYFGEGSWLTVV.

The chain is built from TRBV5-6 and TRBJ1-2, with a weak D call TRBD1 (6 bases). The CDR3 sequence is 13 residues long. V was shortened by 5 bases and J by 3 bases, with 11 bases between the two germline ends. CDR1 and CDR2 from the germline V gene are SGHDT and YYEEEE. The CDR3: CASRMTGDYGYTF. DNA of the CDR3: TGTGCCAGCAGGATGACAGGTGACTATGGCTACACCTTC.

The chain uses TRBV7-2 and TRBJ2-7, with D possibly being TRBD1 (6 bases). V gave up 3 bases and J gave up 5 bases, with 14 bases separating them. CDR1 and CDR2 from the germline V gene are SGHTA and FQGNSA. The CDR3 contains 14 residues. The CDR3 loop reads CASSFQGSGNEQYF. The CDR3 nucleotides are TGTGCCAGCAGCTTTCAGGGGTCGGGCAACGAGCAGTACTTC.

The chain recombines TRBV7-2 with TRBJ2-7; a possible D gene is TRBD1 (5 bases). This CDR3 contains 13 residues. CDR1 is SGHTA, CDR2 FQGNSA, per germline. V shed 3 bases and J shed 10 bases, with 16 bases lying between them. CDR3 amino acids: CASSLKGVLGQYF. The CDR3 DNA is TGTGCCAGCAGCTTGAAAGGGGTTTTGGGACAGTACTTC. Based on the CDR3 plus reference TRBV7-2 and TRBJ2-7, the full variable domain is GAGVSQSPSNKVTEKGKDVELRCDPISGHTALYWYRQSLGQGLEFLIYFQGNSAPDKSGLPSDRFSAERTGGSVSTLTIQRTQQEDSAVYLCASSLKGVLGQYFGPGTRLTVT.

The chain links TRBV7-9 to TRBJ1-1; 9 nucleotides agree with TRBD1. The CDR3 extends over 13 amino acids. V lost 4 bases and J lost 5; bases outside the gene matches: 2. In germline, CDR1 is SEHNR, CDR2 FQNEAQ (reference sequence). The CDR3 sequence is CASSWDRVTEAFF. CDR3 sequence (DNA): TGTGCCAGCAGCTGGGACAGGGTGACTGAAGCTTTCTTT.